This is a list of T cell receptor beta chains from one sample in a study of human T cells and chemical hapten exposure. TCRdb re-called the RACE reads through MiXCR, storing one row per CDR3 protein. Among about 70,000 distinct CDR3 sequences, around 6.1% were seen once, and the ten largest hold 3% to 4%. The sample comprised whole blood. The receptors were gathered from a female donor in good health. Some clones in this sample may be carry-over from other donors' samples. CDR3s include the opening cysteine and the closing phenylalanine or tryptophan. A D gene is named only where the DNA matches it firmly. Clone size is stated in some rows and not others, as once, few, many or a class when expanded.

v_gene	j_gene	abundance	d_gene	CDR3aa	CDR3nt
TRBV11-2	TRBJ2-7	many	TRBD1	CASSLGGQGAGEQYF	TGTGCCAGCAGCCTGGGGGGACAGGGGGCCGGCGAGCAGTACTTC
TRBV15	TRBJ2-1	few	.	CATSRYRSSYNEQFF	TGTGCCACCAGCAGGTACCGAAGCTCCTACAATGAGCAGTTCTTC
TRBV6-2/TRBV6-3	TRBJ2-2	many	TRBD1	CASSYGTANTGELFF	TGTGCCAGCAGTTACGGGACAGCGAACACCGGGGAGCTGTTTTTT
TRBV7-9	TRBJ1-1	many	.	CASSLTGGRTEAFF	TGTGCCAGCAGCTTAACGGGGGGCCGGACTGAAGCTTTCTTT
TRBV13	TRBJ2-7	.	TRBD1	CASSARQGGTGRQYF	TGTGCCAGCAGCGCCCGACAGGGTGGTACTGGGAGGCAGTACTTC
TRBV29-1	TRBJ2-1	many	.	CSVARDHLGNEQFF	TGCAGCGTTGCGAGGGACCACTTGGGGAATGAGCAGTTCTTC
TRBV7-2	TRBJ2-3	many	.	CASSLDIYSLTDTQYF	TGTGCCAGCAGCTTAGATATTTACAGTCTCACAGATACGCAGTATTTT
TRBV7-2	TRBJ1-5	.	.	CASSTDPRSQPQHF	TGTGCCAGCAGCACGGACCCGAGGAGTCAGCCCCAGCATTTT
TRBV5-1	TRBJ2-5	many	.	CASSGSSNRETQYF	TGCGCCAGCAGCGGATCGTCGAACCGGGAGACCCAGTACTTC
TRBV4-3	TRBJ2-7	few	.	CASSQVAYGLTNYEQYF	TGCGCCAGCAGCCAAGTGGCTTATGGCCTCACAAACTACGAGCAGTACTTC
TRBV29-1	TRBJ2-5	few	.	CSVESPRGRSEHGETQYF	TGCAGCGTTGAATCCCCCCGCGGTCGTAGCGAGCACGGAGAGACCCAGTACTTC
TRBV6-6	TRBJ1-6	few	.	CATLSANNSPLHF	TGTGCCACCCTCAGTGCAAATAATTCACCCCTCCACTTT
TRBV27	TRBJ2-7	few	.	CASSAGTASYEQYF	TGTGCCAGCAGTGCCGGGACGGCCTCCTACGAGCAGTACTTC
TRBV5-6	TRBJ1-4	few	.	CASSPGQPISEKLFF	TGTGCCAGCAGCCCAGGACAGCCCATCTCTGAAAAACTGTTTTTT
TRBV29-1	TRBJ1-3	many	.	CSVEESSGNTIYF	TGCAGCGTTGAGGAGAGCTCTGGAAACACCATATATTTT
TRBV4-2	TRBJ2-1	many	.	CASSQGLGNEQFF	TGTGCCAGCAGCCAAGGATTGGGGAATGAGCAGTTCTTC
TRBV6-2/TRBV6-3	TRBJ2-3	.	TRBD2	CASSFSSGSTDTQYF	TGTGCCAGCAGTTTCTCTAGCGGGAGCACAGATACGCAGTATTTT
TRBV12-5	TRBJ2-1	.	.	CASGGAYNEQFF	TGTGCCTCTGGCGGGGCTTACAATGAGCAGTTCTTC
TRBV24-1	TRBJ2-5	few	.	CATSDSTEQETQYF	TGTGCCACCAGTGATTCTACAGAACAAGAGACCCAGTACTTC
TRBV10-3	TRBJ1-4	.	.	CAASDPATNEKLFF	TGTGCCGCCAGTGACCCTGCAACTAATGAAAAACTGTTTTTT
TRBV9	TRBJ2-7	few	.	CASSVAAEYEQYF	TGTGCCAGCAGCGTAGCAGCTGAGTACGAGCAGTACTTC
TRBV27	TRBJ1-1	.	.	CASSLFQRLANTEAFF	TGTGCCAGCAGTTTATTTCAGCGACTAGCGAACACTGAAGCTTTCTTT
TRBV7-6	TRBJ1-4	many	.	CASSLDSEKLFF	TGTGCCAGCAGCCTCGATAGTGAAAAACTGTTTTTT
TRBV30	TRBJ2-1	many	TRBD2	CAWSPHVAGGYNEQFF	TGTGCCTGGAGTCCACACGTAGCGGGAGGGTATAATGAGCAGTTCTTC
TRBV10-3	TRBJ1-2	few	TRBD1	CAISGQGQRANYGYTF	TGTGCCATCAGTGGTCAGGGACAGCGAGCTAACTATGGCTACACCTTC
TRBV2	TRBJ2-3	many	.	CASNGGQRYTDTQYF	TGTGCCAGCAATGGAGGACAGCGGTACACAGATACGCAGTATTTT
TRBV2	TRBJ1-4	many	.	CASSEAGRGGLFF	TGTGCCAGCAGTGAAGCCGGCAGGGGAGGACTGTTTTTT
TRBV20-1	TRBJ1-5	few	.	CSALTTGNQPQHF	TGCAGTGCCCTCACGACAGGCAATCAGCCCCAGCATTTT
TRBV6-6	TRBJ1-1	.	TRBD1	CASSGTGGAFF	TGTGCCAGCAGTGGGACAGGGGGAGCTTTCTTT
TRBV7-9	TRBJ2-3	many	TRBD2	CASSGAGGPRGTSTDTQYF	TGTGCCAGCAGCGGAGCGGGAGGCCCCAGAGGAACTAGCACAGATACGCAGTATTTT
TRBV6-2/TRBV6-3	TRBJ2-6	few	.	CASSSSIAGANVLTF	TGTGCCAGCAGTTCCAGTATCGCCGGGGCCAACGTCCTGACTTTC
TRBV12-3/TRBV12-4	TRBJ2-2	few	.	CASSHAAGKNTGELFF	TGTGCCAGCAGCCACGCGGCGGGAAAGAACACCGGGGAGCTGTTTTTT
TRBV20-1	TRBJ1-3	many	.	CSAAVDSGNTIYF	TGCAGTGCTGCTGTGGATTCTGGAAACACCATATATTTT
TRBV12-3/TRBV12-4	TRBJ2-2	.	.	CASSIKRFTGELFF	TGTGCCAGCAGTATCAAGCGGTTTACCGGGGAGCTGTTTTTT